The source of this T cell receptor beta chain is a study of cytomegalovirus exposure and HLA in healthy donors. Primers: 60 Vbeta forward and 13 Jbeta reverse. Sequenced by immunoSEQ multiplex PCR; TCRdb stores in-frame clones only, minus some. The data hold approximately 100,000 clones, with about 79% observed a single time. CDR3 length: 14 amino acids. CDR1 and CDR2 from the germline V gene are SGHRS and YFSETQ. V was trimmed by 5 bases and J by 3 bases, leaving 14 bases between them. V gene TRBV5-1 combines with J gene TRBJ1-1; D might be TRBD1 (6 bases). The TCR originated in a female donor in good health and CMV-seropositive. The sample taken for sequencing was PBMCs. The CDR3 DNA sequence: TGCGCCAGCAGACTCGCGGGGGCATACACTGAAGCTTTCTTT. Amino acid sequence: CASRLAGAYTEAFF. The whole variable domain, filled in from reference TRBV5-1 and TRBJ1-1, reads KAGVTQTPRYLIKTRGQQVTLSCSPISGHRSVSWYQQTPGQGLQFLFEYFSETQRNKGNFPGRFSGRQFSNSRSEMNVSTLELGDSALYLCASRLAGAYTEAFFGQGTRLTVV.